These 10 T cell receptor beta chains originate from one sample sequenced in a study of molecular identifiers for immune sequencing clone quantification. TCRdb ran MiXCR on the PCR reads and lists one entry per CDR3 protein. Here the sample spans approximately 590,000 distinct CDR3 sequences, less than 30% being singletons. Sequences were obtained from naive CD8+ T cells from blood, with Jurkat cell RNA spiked in. Subset: FACS-sorted CD8+CD4-CCR7+CD45RA+ naive T cells. These receptors originate from a human donor in good health. Some libraries in this study had Jurkat cell RNA spiked in.

This clonotype was found a few times. V and J are TRBV7-9 and TRBJ2-4, with D possibly matching TRBD1 (5 bases). Germline values: CDR1 SEHNR, CDR2 FQNEAQ (reference sequence). The CDR3 length is 12 residues. The ends were cut back, 1 base at V and 9 bases at J, with 7 bases in the middle. The CDR3 is CASSLGTSIQYF. CDR3 bases: TGTGCCAGCAGCTTAGGGACAAGCATTCAGTACTTC.

This clonotype was observed at least ten times. This chain connects TRBV20-1 to TRBJ1-5; possibly TRBD1 for D (5 bases). V was shortened by 6 bases and J by 4 bases, with 10 bases between the two germline ends. This CDR3 comprises 12 residues. CDR1 and CDR2 (germline): DFQATT, SNEGSKA (reference sequence). CDR3 sequence (DNA): TGCAGTGCCCAGACAGAGAATCAGCCCCAGCATTTT. Amino acids: CSAQTENQPQHF.

In this sample, this clonotype turned up a few times. V usage is TRBV19 and J usage is TRBJ2-5; D is ambiguous. The germline V gene has CDR1 LNHDA and CDR2 SQIVND (reference sequence). V lost 3 bases and J 7 bases, leaving 9 bases between the germline ends. The CDR3 length is 12 residues. The CDR3 sequence is CASSIVGGTQYF. For the CDR3, the DNA is TGTGCCAGTAGTATCGTCGGCGGGACCCAGTACTTC.

A remark on this clonotype: A single base separates this from a much larger clone, so it may be a read error. The rearrangement joins TRBV7-9 to TRBJ2-5; D ambiguous. Germline CDR1 reads SEHNR; CDR2 reads FQNEAQ (reference sequence). This CDR3 region has 13 residues. V was trimmed by 3 bases and J by 4 bases, leaving 9 bases between them. In DNA, the CDR3 is TGTGCCAGCAGCTTCCAGAACCGAGAGACCCAGTACTTC. Its translation: CASSFQNRETQYF. Drawing the rest from reference TRBV7-9 and TRBJ2-5, the complete variable domain is DTGVSQNPRHKITKRGQNVTFRCDPISEHNRLYWYRQTLGQGPEFLTYFQNEAQLEKSRLLSDRFSAERPKGSFSTLEIQRTEQGDSAMYLCASSFQNRETQYFGPGTRLLVL.

The chain uses TRBV3-1 and TRBJ2-7; 9 positions match TRBD1. Germline V CDR1 and CDR2: LGHDT, YNNKEL (reference sequence). With V trimmed by 5 bases and J by 6 bases, 8 bases remained unmatched. The length of the CDR3 is 14 residues. The CDR3 sequence: CASSFPGTGSEQYF. The CDR3 DNA is TGTGCCAGCAGCTTTCCCGGGACAGGGTCCGAGCAGTACTTC.

The table lists this clonotype with many counts. The chain joins TRBV7-9 to TRBJ2-3; 7 positions match TRBD1. From germline, CDR1 is SEHNR and CDR2 FQNEAQ (reference sequence). J was trimmed by 1 base and V by 5 bases; bases with no gene match: 9. The CDR3 has 16 residues. CDR3 in DNA: TGTGCCAGCAGCCCGACTGAGGGGACAGGCACAGATACGCAGTATTTT. This gives the protein CASSPTEGTGTDTQYF.

This clonotype was seen ten or more times. The rearrangement links TRBV6-1 to TRBJ2-7, with 8 bases matching TRBD1. The CDR3 spans 15 residues. Germline CDR1 MNHNS, CDR2 SASEGT. The junction had 6 bases not matched to a gene; V was cut back by 3 bases and J by 2 bases. CDR3 region: CASSDKQQGAYEQYF. The CDR3 DNA follows: TGTGCCAGCAGTGATAAACAACAGGGGGCCTACGAGCAGTACTTC.

This clonotype was counted many times. As DNA, the CDR3 is TGTGCCAGCAGCTCCGGACAGAACACCGGGGAGCTGTTTTTT. Translated: CASSSGQNTGELFF. V usage is TRBV7-9 and J usage is TRBJ2-2; a possible D gene is TRBD1 (5 bases). Germline-derived CDR1 and CDR2 are SEHNR and FQNEAQ (reference sequence). The ends were cut back, 4 bases at V and 1 base at J, with 7 bases in the middle. The CDR3 loop spans 14 amino acids.

Note on this clonotype: A much larger clone lies a single base off, so this may be a read error. This rearrangement joins TRBV6-2 or TRBV6-3 to TRBJ2-7, with 8 bases fitting TRBD2. The CDR3 covers 16 residues. CDR1 is MNHEY, CDR2 SVGEGT, per germline. The CDR3 DNA reads TGTGCCAGCAGTTACAGGACTAGCCAGGTCCCGTACGCGCAGTACTTC. Amino acids: CASSYRTSQVPYAQYF.

This clonotype was observed a handful of times. This sequence joins TRBV10-3 and TRBJ1-1; 9 bases match TRBD1. Germline lookup yields CDR1 ENHRY and CDR2 SYGVKD. The CDR3 has 15 residues. V dropped 6 bases and J dropped 0; count of bases not matched to a gene: 5. Here the CDR3 reads CAISGRQGVNTEAFF. Here the CDR3 DNA reads TGTGCCATCAGCGGACGACAGGGGGTGAACACTGAAGCTTTCTTT.